Listed below are T cell receptor beta chains from one sample, sequenced in a study of T-cell memory formation after mild COVID-19. One entry per CDR3 protein, called by TCRdb with MiXCR from the 5' RACE reads. Among fewer than 200,000 distinct CDR3 sequences listed, 20% to 25% were seen once. The sequenced sample consisted of PBMCs or a T cell subset sorted from them (not recorded which). These receptors were collected from an adult woman who had mild COVID-19 (a few samples of this study predate the infection). Cell type and time point are not known. The CDR3 runs from the conserved cysteine through the conserved F or W. The D gene is left open where the match is weak.

j_call: TRBJ2-5
v_call: TRBV4-3
d_call: -
cdr3_aa: CASSQDKELRATQYF

j_call: TRBJ2-5
v_call: TRBV24-1
d_call: -
cdr3_aa: CATSEGVGKETQYF

j_call: TRBJ1-1
v_call: TRBV5-1
d_call: -
cdr3_aa: CASSPGLYPEAFF

j_call: TRBJ2-1
v_call: TRBV12-3/TRBV12-4
d_call: -
cdr3_aa: CASSWGAYNEQFF

j_call: TRBJ2-3
v_call: TRBV9
d_call: TRBD2
cdr3_aa: CASSETGTSGGSSTDTQYF

j_call: TRBJ2-1
v_call: TRBV6-4
d_call: TRBD1
cdr3_aa: CASSTEGAGYNEQFF

j_call: TRBJ1-4
v_call: TRBV24-1
d_call: -
cdr3_aa: CATRGLNEKLFF

j_call: TRBJ2-5
v_call: TRBV24-1
d_call: TRBD1
cdr3_aa: CATSDGTGQETQYF

j_call: TRBJ2-2
v_call: TRBV9
d_call: -
cdr3_aa: CASSVGGPTGELFF

j_call: TRBJ1-1
v_call: TRBV27
d_call: -
cdr3_aa: CASSLGVGLGTEAFF

j_call: TRBJ2-3
v_call: TRBV24-1
d_call: -
cdr3_aa: CATSDLGQDSTDTQYF

j_call: TRBJ2-3
v_call: TRBV29-1
d_call: -
cdr3_aa: CSVEDRNTDTQYF

j_call: TRBJ2-3
v_call: TRBV7-2
d_call: -
cdr3_aa: CASSGSRPLSFTHTQYF

j_call: TRBJ1-1
v_call: TRBV21-1
d_call: -
cdr3_aa: CASSQPGEAFF

j_call: TRBJ1-5
v_call: TRBV9
d_call: -
cdr3_aa: CASSVENNQPQHF

j_call: TRBJ2-1
v_call: TRBV27
d_call: -
cdr3_aa: CASSLSLAENNEQFF

j_call: TRBJ2-1
v_call: TRBV29-1
d_call: TRBD1
cdr3_aa: CSVEDRAGGSEQFF

j_call: TRBJ2-1
v_call: TRBV29-1
d_call: TRBD2
cdr3_aa: CSVARDYTAYNEQFF

j_call: TRBJ1-2
v_call: TRBV7-9
d_call: -
cdr3_aa: CASSLAWTVGDGYTF

j_call: TRBJ2-1
v_call: TRBV6-2/TRBV6-3
d_call: -
cdr3_aa: CASSRPSLRRFWEGDEQFF

j_call: TRBJ2-3
v_call: TRBV7-8
d_call: -
cdr3_aa: CASSFLGEGAGTDTQYF

j_call: TRBJ2-1
v_call: TRBV2
d_call: TRBD1
cdr3_aa: CATPGTGANEQFF

j_call: TRBJ1-2
v_call: TRBV4-1
d_call: TRBD1
cdr3_aa: CASSQIIQGPYGYTF

j_call: TRBJ2-3
v_call: TRBV9
d_call: TRBD2
cdr3_aa: CASSLGAGASTDTQYF

j_call: TRBJ2-1
v_call: TRBV7-9
d_call: TRBD2
cdr3_aa: CASSPIAGEVYNEQFF

j_call: TRBJ1-1
v_call: TRBV12-3/TRBV12-4
d_call: -
cdr3_aa: CASSPFRRGRFTEAFF

j_call: TRBJ2-7
v_call: TRBV6-5
d_call: TRBD1
cdr3_aa: CASSLGQGAGEQYF

j_call: TRBJ2-1
v_call: TRBV9
d_call: -
cdr3_aa: CASSVGGGPHNEQFF

j_call: TRBJ2-1
v_call: TRBV10-3
d_call: -
cdr3_aa: CAISEGTFGYNEQFF

j_call: TRBJ1-2
v_call: TRBV5-1
d_call: -
cdr3_aa: CASRMGGAPEGYTF

j_call: TRBJ1-1
v_call: TRBV9
d_call: TRBD1
cdr3_aa: CASGTGGFEAFF

j_call: TRBJ2-2
v_call: TRBV11-3
d_call: TRBD2
cdr3_aa: CASSSGLAGGTGELFF

j_call: TRBJ2-1
v_call: TRBV5-6
d_call: -
cdr3_aa: CASVNRNRAYNEQFF

j_call: TRBJ1-1
v_call: TRBV4-2
d_call: -
cdr3_aa: CASSQDLIFSNTEAFF

j_call: TRBJ2-5
v_call: TRBV29-1
d_call: -
cdr3_aa: CSGWDTQMTQETQYF

j_call: TRBJ1-1
v_call: TRBV7-9
d_call: -
cdr3_aa: CASRLSGTEAFF

j_call: TRBJ2-1
v_call: TRBV4-1
d_call: -
cdr3_aa: CASSQNRGHLNNEQFF

j_call: TRBJ2-4
v_call: TRBV5-1
d_call: TRBD1
cdr3_aa: CASSFGLGQGVFLAKNIQYF

j_call: TRBJ2-7
v_call: TRBV7-9
d_call: -
cdr3_aa: CASSFTGNEQYF

j_call: TRBJ1-4
v_call: TRBV29-1
d_call: -
cdr3_aa: CSVVYIGEGDEKLFF

j_call: TRBJ2-7
v_call: TRBV5-4
d_call: TRBD2
cdr3_aa: CASSIDRLRGTSGRTPFSEQYF

j_call: TRBJ2-1
v_call: TRBV2
d_call: TRBD2
cdr3_aa: CANLAGEYNEQFF

j_call: TRBJ2-2
v_call: TRBV6-5
d_call: -
cdr3_aa: CASSYFATGELFF

j_call: TRBJ2-1
v_call: TRBV7-3
d_call: -
cdr3_aa: CASSLGTWDEQFF

j_call: TRBJ1-1
v_call: TRBV6-5
d_call: TRBD1
cdr3_aa: CASSSGTDFLAKAFF

j_call: TRBJ2-5
v_call: TRBV25-1
d_call: TRBD2
cdr3_aa: CASGGLAGDIQETQYF

j_call: TRBJ1-1
v_call: TRBV27
d_call: -
cdr3_aa: CASSLEGPATEAFF

j_call: TRBJ1-1
v_call: TRBV6-5
d_call: -
cdr3_aa: CASSYSPGNTEAFF

j_call: TRBJ2-1
v_call: TRBV7-9
d_call: -
cdr3_aa: CASSPPFNEQFF

j_call: TRBJ2-1
v_call: TRBV7-6
d_call: TRBD2
cdr3_aa: CASSPELAGGSYNEQFF

j_call: TRBJ2-7
v_call: TRBV4-1
d_call: TRBD2
cdr3_aa: CASSGLASSYEQYF

j_call: TRBJ1-1
v_call: TRBV9
d_call: -
cdr3_aa: CASSPGGVGTEAFF

j_call: TRBJ2-7
v_call: TRBV11-3
d_call: -
cdr3_aa: CASSYTYEQYF

j_call: TRBJ1-1
v_call: TRBV6-5
d_call: -
cdr3_aa: CASSPGQPNTEAFF